These 15 T cell receptor beta chains were sequenced from one sample in a study of blood T cell repertoires in COVID-19. Sequenced by immunoSEQ multiplex PCR; TCRdb stores in-frame clones only, minus some. The data contain around 160,000 clones, more than 80% of them singletons. Sequencing was carried out using peripheral blood. All receptors derive from a man aged 60 to 75 with acute or convalescent COVID-19.

This clone occurred once. This chain links TRBV11-3 with TRBJ2-1; 10 nucleotides line up with TRBD2. This CDR3 contains 17 residues. Germline trimming cut 4 bases from V and 7 bases from J; bases unmatched to any gene: 13. CDR1 is SGHNT and CDR2 is YENEEA in the germline V gene. CDR3 DNA: TGTGCCAGCAGCTCCCACGGGTCCCAGCGGGGGGGTAATGAGCAGTTCTTC. Amino acids: CASSSHGSQRGGNEQFF.

With respect to this clone: One end of the junction fails to match germline, which may point to a read error. The chain recombines TRBV3-1 (or the pseudogene TRBV3-2) with TRBJ2-4, with 7 bases lining up with TRBD1. CDR1 and CDR2 from the germline V gene are LGHDT and YNNKEL (reference sequence). The CDR3 is 12 residues long. CDR3: CASSQALGGRFF. DNA for the CDR3: TGTGCCAGCAGCCAAGCATTAGGGGGCCGGTTTTTC.

This clone was seen once. This rearrangement joins TRBV19 to TRBJ1-2; possible D gene TRBD1, 6 bases. CDR1 is LNHDA and CDR2 is SQIVND in the germline V gene (reference sequence). There are 15 residues in the CDR3. V lost 1 base, J lost 2 bases, and 11 bases lay in between. CDR3 DNA: TGTGCCAGTAGTATAGTCCAACAGGGAAACTATGGCTACACCTTC. This translates into CASSIVQQGNYGYTF.

In the case of this clone: The sample contains more than one DNA sequence encoding this CDR3. This sequence joins TRBV6-6 and TRBJ2-7; 10 bases are a match to TRBD1. In germline, CDR1 is MNHNY, CDR2 SVGAGI (reference sequence). J was trimmed by 1 base and V by 6 bases; bases with no gene match: 3. CDR3 length: 14 amino acids. The CDR3 reads CASSPGQGSYEQYF. DNA for the CDR3: TGTGCCAGCAGCCCGGGACAGGGGTCCTACGAGCAGTACTTC.

The gene calls are TRBV7-9 and TRBJ1-4, with 10 positions matching TRBD1. The CDR3 runs to 13 residues. The germline V gene encodes CDR1 SEHNR and CDR2 FQNEAQ (reference sequence). V gave up 6 bases and J gave up 8 bases; unmatched junction bases: 3. The CDR3 sequence is CASRGTGEEKLFF. CDR3 nucleotide sequence: TGTGCCAGCAGGGGGACAGGGGAAGAAAAACTGTTTTTT.

The chain has TRBV6-5 and TRBJ1-2, with 10 bases that match TRBD1. Trimming removed 4 bases from V and 7 bases from J; junction bases left unmatched: 9. The CDR3 covers 15 residues. Germline V gene sequence: CDR1 MNHEY, CDR2 SVGAGI. CDR3 bases: TGTGCCAGCAGTTCCTCCCCGGACAGGGGGTCTGGCTACACCTTC. Its protein is CASSSSPDRGSGYTF.

The chain links TRBV11-2 to TRBJ2-1; 12 nucleotides match TRBD1. CDR3 length equals 14 residues. Germline trimming cut 5 bases from V and 8 bases from J; bases unmatched to any gene: 4. The germline gives CDR1 SGHAT, CDR2 FQNNGV. CDR3 in amino acids: CASSGTGGAYEQFF. The CDR3 nucleotides are TGTGCCAGCAGCGGGACAGGGGGCGCATATGAGCAGTTCTTC.

V gene TRBV6-2 or TRBV6-3 combines with J gene TRBJ2-7; 8 bases match TRBD2. J was trimmed by 4 bases and V by 6 bases; bases with no gene match: 14. The CDR3 sequence is 16 residues long. Germline V gene data show CDR1 as MNHEY and CDR2 as SVGEGT. CDR3 sequence reads: CASSKRLGGGFYEQYF. CDR3 sequence (DNA): TGTGCCAGCAGCAAACGACTTGGCGGGGGGTTTTACGAGCAGTACTTC.

V gene TRBV19 combines with J gene TRBJ2-7; D might be TRBD1 (6 bases). Trimming took off 6 bases at V and 1 base at J, with 13 bases between the two ends. The CDR3 extends over 14 amino acids. The germline CDR1 and CDR2 sequences are LNHDA and SQIVND (reference sequence). The CDR3 sequence: CASRYRATSYEQYF. The CDR3, as DNA: TGTGCCAGTAGGTACAGGGCTACATCCTACGAGCAGTACTTC.

V usage is TRBV28 and J usage is TRBJ2-3; 8 nucleotides agree with TRBD1. In germline, CDR1 is MDHEN, CDR2 SYDVKM. The J segment lost 4 bases and the V segment lost 6 bases, leaving 3 bases of the junction unmatched. The CDR3 sequence is 13 residues long. This chain's CDR3 is CASRTGEADTQYF. Written as DNA, the CDR3 is TGTGCCAGCAGGACAGGGGAAGCAGATACGCAGTATTTT.

This clone appeared once. The chain employs TRBV9 and TRBJ1-1, with 8 bases aligning to TRBD1. The length of the CDR3 is 16 residues. The germline V gene encodes CDR1 SGDLS and CDR2 YYNGEE. J was trimmed by 4 bases and V by 4 bases; bases with no gene match: 12. CDR3 in amino acids: CASSPRTGLGATEAFF. CDR3 DNA sequence: TGTGCCAGCAGCCCAAGGACAGGGCTGGGGGCCACTGAAGCTTTCTTT.

V usage is TRBV7-9 and J usage is TRBJ1-2; D is unclear. The CDR3 loop spans 14 amino acids. Germline CDR1 SEHNR, CDR2 FQNEAQ (reference sequence). V gave up 5 bases and J gave up 0 bases, with 10 bases separating them. CDR3 in amino acids: CASSADKSNYGYTF. The CDR3 DNA is TGTGCCAGCAGCGCAGACAAGTCTAACTATGGCTACACCTTC.

This clone showed up just a few times. The rearrangement links TRBV6-5 to TRBJ2-7, with 7 bases identical to TRBD2. The CDR3 extends over 15 amino acids. The V gene end was trimmed by 0 bases and the J gene end by 1 base; junction bases not matched to a gene: 3. CDR1 and CDR2 (germline): MNHEY, SVGAGI. The CDR3 DNA is TGTGCCAGCAGTTACTCCCGCGGGGGATCCTACGAGCAGTACTTC. Protein sequence: CASSYSRGGSYEQYF.

In its sample, this clone was seen a few times. The genes are TRBV3-1 (or the pseudogene TRBV3-2) and TRBJ1-2; 8 bases are a match to TRBD1. V gave up 5 bases and J gave up 8 bases; unmatched junction bases: 13. Germline assignment: CDR1 LGHDT and CDR2 YNNKEL (reference sequence). The CDR3 has 15 amino acids. In DNA form, the CDR3 reads TGTGCCAGCAGCTACGAATCGACAGGGGTAGGCGGCTACACCTTC. Translated, it gives CASSYESTGVGGYTF.

J is TRBJ2-1 and V is TRBV7-9; 11 bases agree with TRBD2. The CDR3 runs to 16 residues. V was pared by 1 base and J by 8 bases, with 7 bases of the junction left unmatched. Germline lookup yields CDR1 SEHNR and CDR2 FQNEAQ (reference sequence). The CDR3 region has the DNA TGTGCCAGCAGCTTAGGCCTAGCGGGGGGACTACATGAGCAGTTCTTC. As protein: CASSLGLAGGLHEQFF. Variable domain in full (rest from reference TRBV7-9 and TRBJ2-1): DTGVSQNPRHKITKRGQNVTFRCDPISEHNRLYWYRQTLGQGPEFLTYFQNEAQLEKSRLLSDRFSAERPKGSFSTLEIQRTEQGDSAMYLCASSLGLAGGLHEQFFGPGTRLTVL.